These T cell receptor beta chains were read from a single sample in a study of cytomegalovirus exposure and HLA in healthy donors. Using immunoSEQ multiplex PCR, the repertoire was profiled, and TCRdb retains in-frame clones only, with some absent. The sample records about 94,000 clones, over 50% being singletons. Sequencing input: PBMCs. These receptors originate from a man aged 30-40 years in good health and CMV-seronegative. The CDR3 runs from the conserved cysteine through the conserved F or W.

v_gene	len	j_gene	CDR3aa
TRBV19	14	TRBJ2-1	CASSTGSEYNEQFF
TRBV29-1	13	TRBJ2-7	CSASPTAGYEQYF
TRBV27	15	TRBJ2-1	CASSLLASGINEQFF
TRBV7-9	14	TRBJ1-4	CASVSTGPNEKLFF
TRBV6-5	14	TRBJ1-3	CASSKTGLGNTIYF
TRBV4-2	19	TRBJ2-5	CASSQVGVTSGLLQETQYF
TRBV7-3	15	TRBJ2-1	CASSLMAGGLNEQFF
TRBV6-4	13	TRBJ1-2	CASSPGEAYGYTF
TRBV6-6	15	TRBJ2-7	CASSPRLVVPYEQYF
TRBV27	20	TRBJ2-2	CASSLLIAPFDSSYTGELFF
TRBV9	14	TRBJ2-1	CASSFSGRYNEQFF
TRBV6-1	14	TRBJ1-6	CASSNGQNNSPLHF
TRBV29-1	12	TRBJ1-2	CSVEHAYYGYTF
TRBV6-4	15	TRBJ2-1	CASSDSAGGGGEQFF
TRBV2	14	TRBJ2-7	CASSRDRGSYEQYF
TRBV28	13	TRBJ2-3	CASSQLGTDTQYF
TRBV7-9	15	TRBJ1-1	CSSSLGAGGNTEAFF
TRBV13	18	TRBJ2-2	CASSSSLASGENTGELFF
TRBV15	18	TRBJ1-2	CATSRGQGNSLVAYGYTF
TRBV10-1	15	TRBJ2-1	CASSESGLGRNEQFF
TRBV4-3	14	TRBJ2-7	CASSFRQGRDEQYF
TRBV13	15	TRBJ2-7	CVSRLGLAGGYEQYF
TRBV19	14	TRBJ2-7	CASSNSGSSYEQYF
TRBV19	17	TRBJ2-3	CASSIRTSGGFTDTQYF
TRBV10-2	11	TRBJ2-2	CASRRAGELFF
TRBV18	13	TRBJ1-2	CASSPAVDYGYTF
TRBV6-5	14	TRBJ1-2	CASSGQARVGGYTF
TRBV18	15	TRBJ1-6	CASLQSGTYNSPLHF
TRBV27	13	TRBJ2-5	CASSSDRKSTQYF
TRBV30	14	-	CAWIPGTRSYEQYF
TRBV5-1	18	TRBJ2-3	CASSLDSGSLSSTDTQYF
TRBV6-6	14	TRBJ1-4	CASKAGGDNEKLFF
TRBV4-3	15	TRBJ1-2	CASSQVAGGSYGYTF
TRBV2	13	TRBJ2-1	CASSGQGYNEQFF
TRBV2	15	TRBJ2-1	CASIPGVGPYNEQFF
TRBV28	14	TRBJ2-3	CAILTSGGTDTQYF
TRBV14	16	TRBJ2-1	CASSQDYWSSYNEQFF
TRBV4-1	18	TRBJ2-1	CASSQAMGGRGPSNEQFF
TRBV7-6	17	TRBJ1-4	CASSGGDRALSLEKLFF
TRBV28	12	TRBJ2-5	CASSAGKETQYF
TRBV27	13	TRBJ1-2	CASKEGPFYGYTF
TRBV11-1	18	TRBJ2-3	CASSSRGQGVYVTDTQYF
TRBV2	15	TRBJ2-7	CASQVSLGQAYEQYF
TRBV15	13	TRBJ2-3	CATYGTGTDTQYF
TRBV10-3	15	TRBJ2-1	CAISEPGQGINEQFF
TRBV10-3	17	TRBJ2-1	CAISESSGGSSYNEQFF
TRBV6-1	14	TRBJ2-7	CASIAGTGGYEQYF
TRBV9	12	TRBJ2-5	CASSADQETQYF
TRBV10-2	15	TRBJ2-2	CASTGSGRIFGELFF
TRBV19	13	TRBJ2-7	CASGQGVSYEQYF
TRBV7-9	13	TRBJ2-7	CASSLDPVYEQYF
TRBV25-1	18	TRBJ1-2	CASSLKPSAGRANYGYTF
TRBV6-5	15	TRBJ1-5	CASSLTGKSNQPQHF
TRBV20-1	10	TRBJ1-1	CSAGHREAFF
TRBV11-3	12	TRBJ2-1	CASSITYNEQFF
TRBV10-2	16	TRBJ1-5	CASSELDPGSNQPQHF
TRBV6-5	12	TRBJ2-7	CASSTTYSEQYF
TRBV19	15	TRBJ1-1	CASSISTGYNTEAFF
TRBV5-1	15	TRBJ2-3	CASSLAGQGPDTQYF
TRBV11-2	15	TRBJ2-1	CASSLQRVVTHEQFF